This T cell receptor (beta chain) was recorded in a study of T cell responses to AZD1222 COVID-19 vaccine. In germline, CDR1 is SGHRS, CDR2 YFSETQ. Trimming removed 0 bases at V and 4 bases at J, with 14 bases between. This CDR3 region has 16 residues. Profiled with immunoSEQ multiplex PCR; TCRdb holds only in-frame clones, not every one. The sample has about 72,000 clones; about 89% are singletons. This clone was recorded once. Second doses that came at about 4 or about 12 weeks were put together. This sequence joins TRBV5-1 and TRBJ2-1; D perhaps matches TRBD1 (6 bases). Sequencing used peripheral blood, obtained 28 days after the second AZD1222 dose. This clonotype originated in an adult who received the AZD1222 COVID-19 vaccine. CDR3 protein: CASSLAVGANYNEQFF. The CDR3 DNA reads TGCGCCAGCAGCTTGGCCGTGGGGGCGAATTACAATGAGCAGTTCTTC.